Listed below are T cell receptor beta chains from one sample, sequenced in a study of identical twins. One entry per CDR3 protein results from TCRdb running MiXCR on the 5' RACE reads. The data show roughly 570,000 distinct CDR3 sequences, with 7.5% to 10% seen just once and around 3% held by the top ten. The same data also contributed to another study, on yellow fever vaccine responses in identical twins.

Sequenced input: PBMCs. These receptors came from a woman under 30 in good health. Each CDR3 is given with its conserved first and last residue. The order of the fields is V gene, CDR3 protein.

V: TRBV3-1
CDR3: CASSQGSGGAKDTQYF

V: TRBV12-3/TRBV12-4
CDR3: CASSVGTLTYEQYF

V: TRBV12-3/TRBV12-4
CDR3: CASLGQPTDTQYF

V: TRBV20-1
CDR3: CSARTGLGEKLFF

V: TRBV11-2
CDR3: CASSLVDGGGNEQFF

V: TRBV12-3/TRBV12-4
CDR3: CASGRAGSNEQFF

V: TRBV18
CDR3: CASSYRDRGIRSSYNEQFF

V: TRBV20-1
CDR3: CSASPRITGGGNSPLHF

V: TRBV5-5
CDR3: CASSPGVLSEQYF

V: TRBV7-3
CDR3: CASSSSGGKGTQYF

V: TRBV28
CDR3: CASSLYQIEMAPYEQYF